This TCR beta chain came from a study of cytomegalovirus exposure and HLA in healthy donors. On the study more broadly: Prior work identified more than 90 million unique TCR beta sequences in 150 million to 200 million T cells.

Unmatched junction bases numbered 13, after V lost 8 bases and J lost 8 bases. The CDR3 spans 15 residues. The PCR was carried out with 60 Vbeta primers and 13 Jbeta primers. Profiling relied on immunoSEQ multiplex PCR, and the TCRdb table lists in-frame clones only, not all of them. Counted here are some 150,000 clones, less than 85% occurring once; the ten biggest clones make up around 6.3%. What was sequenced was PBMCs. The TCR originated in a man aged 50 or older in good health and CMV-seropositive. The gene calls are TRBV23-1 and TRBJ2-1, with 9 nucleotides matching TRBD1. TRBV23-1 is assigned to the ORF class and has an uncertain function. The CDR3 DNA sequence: TGCGCCAGCTCATTTCAGGACAGGGGTTGTGATGAGCAGTTCTTC. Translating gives CASSFQDRGCDEQFF.